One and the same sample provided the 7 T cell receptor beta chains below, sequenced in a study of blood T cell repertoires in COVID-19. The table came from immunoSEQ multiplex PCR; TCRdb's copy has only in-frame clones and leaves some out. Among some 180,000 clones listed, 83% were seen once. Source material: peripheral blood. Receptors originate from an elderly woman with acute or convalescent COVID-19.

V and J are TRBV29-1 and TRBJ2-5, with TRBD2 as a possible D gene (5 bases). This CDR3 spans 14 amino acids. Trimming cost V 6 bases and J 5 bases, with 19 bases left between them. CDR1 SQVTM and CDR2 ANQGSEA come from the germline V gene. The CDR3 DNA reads TGCAGCGTCTCAGAAGTCGGGGTGGGTGAGACCCAGTACTTC. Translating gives CSVSEVGVGETQYF.

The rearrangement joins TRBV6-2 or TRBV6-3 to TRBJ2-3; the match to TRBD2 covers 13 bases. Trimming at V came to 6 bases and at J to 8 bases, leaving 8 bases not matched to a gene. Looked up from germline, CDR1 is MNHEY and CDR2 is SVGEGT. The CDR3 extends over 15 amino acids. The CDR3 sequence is CASSELAGGPLTQYF. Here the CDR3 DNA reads TGTGCCAGCAGCGAACTAGCGGGGGGGCCTCTTACGCAGTATTTT.

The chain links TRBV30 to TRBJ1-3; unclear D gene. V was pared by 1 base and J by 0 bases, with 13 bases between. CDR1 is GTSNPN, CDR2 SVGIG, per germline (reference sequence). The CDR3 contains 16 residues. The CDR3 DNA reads TGTGCCTGGAGTGCCATTGAGGAAACCTCTGGAAACACCATATATTTT. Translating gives CAWSAIEETSGNTIYF.

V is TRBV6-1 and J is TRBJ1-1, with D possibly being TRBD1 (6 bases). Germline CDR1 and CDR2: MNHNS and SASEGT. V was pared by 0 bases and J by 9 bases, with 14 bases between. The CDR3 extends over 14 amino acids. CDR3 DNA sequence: TGTGCCAGCAGTGAAGCCGGGACATCTGCTCAAGCTTTCTTT. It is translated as CASSEAGTSAQAFF.

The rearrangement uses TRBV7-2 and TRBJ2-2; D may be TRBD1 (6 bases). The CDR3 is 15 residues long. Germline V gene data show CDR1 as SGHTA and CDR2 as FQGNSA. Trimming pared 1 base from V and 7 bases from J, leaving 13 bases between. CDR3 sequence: CASSLVPGAGGELFF. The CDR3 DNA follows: TGTGCCAGCAGCTTAGTCCCAGGGGCAGGCGGGGAGCTGTTTTTT.

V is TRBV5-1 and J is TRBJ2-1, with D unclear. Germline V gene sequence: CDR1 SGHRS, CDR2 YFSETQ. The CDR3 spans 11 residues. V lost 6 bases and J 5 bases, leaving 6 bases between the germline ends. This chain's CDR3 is CASTLNNEQFF. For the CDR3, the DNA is TGCGCCAGCACGTTAAACAATGAGCAGTTCTTC.

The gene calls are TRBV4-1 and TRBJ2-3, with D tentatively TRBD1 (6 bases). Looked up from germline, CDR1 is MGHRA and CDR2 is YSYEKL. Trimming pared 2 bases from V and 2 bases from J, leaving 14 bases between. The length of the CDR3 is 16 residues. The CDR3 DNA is TGCGCCAGCAGCCAACTCGCCGGACAGATCACAGATACGCAGTATTTT. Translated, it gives CASSQLAGQITDTQYF.